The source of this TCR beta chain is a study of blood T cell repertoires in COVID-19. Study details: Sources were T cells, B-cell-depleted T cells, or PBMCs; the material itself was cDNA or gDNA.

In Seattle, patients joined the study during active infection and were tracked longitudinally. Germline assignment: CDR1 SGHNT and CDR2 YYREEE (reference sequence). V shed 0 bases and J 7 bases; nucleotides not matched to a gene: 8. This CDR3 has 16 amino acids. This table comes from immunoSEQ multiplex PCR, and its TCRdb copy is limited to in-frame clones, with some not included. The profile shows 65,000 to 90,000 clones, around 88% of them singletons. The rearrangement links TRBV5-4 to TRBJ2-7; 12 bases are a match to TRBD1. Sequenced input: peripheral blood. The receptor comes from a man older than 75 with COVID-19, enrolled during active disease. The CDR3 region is CASSLAPGQGAIEQYF. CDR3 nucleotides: TGTGCCAGCAGCTTGGCCCCGGGACAGGGGGCAATAGAGCAGTACTTC.